This TCR beta chain came from a study of blood T cell repertoires in COVID-19. Looking at the study overall: Collection of acute and convalescent COVID-19 samples took place in the United States, Italy and Spain. Sources were T cells, B-cell-depleted T cells, or PBMCs; the material itself was cDNA or gDNA.

V was clipped by 6 bases and J by 6 bases; unmatched bases: 14. The CDR3 has 15 amino acids. The germline V gene has CDR1 SEHNR and CDR2 FQNEAQ (reference sequence). Under the authors' procedure: Reference gene primers were amplified, and this amplification served to estimate nucleated cell counts. Libraries were prepared by immunoSEQ multiplex PCR; TCRdb keeps only in-frame clonotypes and omits some of them. The V and J calls and the clone size are those of that table, but D and trimming were determined from the DNA. Here the sample spans under 250,000 clones, approximately 78% being singletons. The chain couples TRBV7-9 to TRBJ2-7; 7 positions match TRBD2. The source material was peripheral blood. This receptor was obtained from a young woman with acute or convalescent COVID-19. In nucleotides, the CDR3 is TGTGCCAGCAGTTCCCTAGCGGTCGGGGCCTCCGAGCAGTACTTC. Encoded protein: CASSSLAVGASEQYF.